These 32 T cell receptor beta chains originate from one sample sequenced in a study of early T cells in non-severe SARS-CoV-2 infection. TCRdb called the 5' RACE reads again in MiXCR, with one record for every CDR3 protein. The data hold 17,000 or so distinct CDR3 sequences, with around 6.1% observed a single time. Sequencing was performed on whole blood, taken at baseline. All receptors derive from an adult who was a healthcare worker with PCR-confirmed SARS-CoV-2 infection or an uninfected control (not recorded which).

This clonotype was picked up many times. The chain is built from TRBV7-6 and TRBJ2-2; 10 nucleotides align to TRBD2. The CDR3 is 19 amino acids. With V trimmed by 5 bases and J by 6 bases, 18 bases remained unmatched. Germline V gene lookup returns CDR1 SGHVS and CDR2 FNYEAQ. CDR3 sequence reads: CASSLNLAGGTRAAGELFF. Here the CDR3 DNA reads TGTGCCAGCAGCCTCAATTTAGCGGGGGGAACTAGAGCCGCCGGGGAGCTGTTTTTT. Variable domain in full (rest from reference TRBV7-6 and TRBJ2-2): GAGVSQSPRYKVTKRGQDVALRCDPISGHVSLYWYRQALGQGPEFLTYFNYEAQQDKSGLPNDRFSAERPEGSISTLTIQRTEQRDSAMYRCASSLNLAGGTRAAGELFFGEGSRLTVL.

By proportion, this clonotype is medium-sized (0.01 to 0.1%). V gene TRBV4-3 combines with J gene TRBJ1-2; D perhaps matches TRBD1 (5 bases). CDR3 length: 14 residues. Trimming shortened V by 0 bases and J by 7 bases, and 12 bases separated the two germline ends. Germline lookup yields CDR1 LGHNA and CDR2 YSLEER. DNA for the CDR3: TGCGCCAGCAGCCAAGACAGGGACGTAGGTGGCTACACCTTC. This sequence encodes CASSQDRDVGGYTF.

In this sample, this clonotype turned up many times. This rearrangement joins TRBV11-2 to TRBJ1-5; a weak D match, TRBD1 (5 bases). With 4 bases removed from V and 3 bases from J, the gap between germline ends came to 10 bases. From germline, CDR1 is SGHAT and CDR2 FQNNGV. This CDR3 has 14 residues. In DNA, the CDR3 is TGTGCCAGCAGCTACCTCGGGGCCAATCAGCCCCAGCATTTT. Translation: CASSYLGANQPQHF.

This clonotype occurred a few times. The chain uses TRBV6-6 and TRBJ2-7; 12 nucleotides line up with TRBD2. The V and J ends lost 6 bases and 5 bases, in that order; junction bases with no gene match: 8. Per the germline V gene, CDR1 is MNHNY and CDR2 is SVGAGI (reference sequence). The CDR3 consists of 15 residues. The CDR3 region has the DNA TGTGCCAGCAGGCCTAGCGGGGGGGCTTCTCACGAGCAGTACTTC. Protein sequence: CASRPSGGASHEQYF.

This clonotype was counted many times. The chain combines TRBV20-1 with TRBJ1-1; the D gene is possibly TRBD1 (6 bases). This CDR3 region has 11 residues. Trimming took 1 base from V and 8 from J, leaving 8 bases between them. In germline, CDR1 is DFQATT, CDR2 SNEGSKA (reference sequence). The DNA of the CDR3 is TGCAGTGCTAGAGGCAGGGGAGAAGCTTTCTTT. This codes for CSARGRGEAFF.

This clonotype is labeled medium-sized. The V and J genes are TRBV27 and TRBJ2-7, with D perhaps matching TRBD1 or TRBD2 (6 bases each). Trimming removed 3 bases at V and 3 bases at J, with 24 bases between. The length of the CDR3 is 18 residues. Germline V gene data show CDR1 as MNHEY and CDR2 as SMNVEV (reference sequence). The CDR3 DNA reads TGTGCCAGCAGTTTCTCGGGGGCACACCTATCACCCTACTACGAGCAGTACTTC. Translated, it gives CASSFSGAHLSPYYEQYF.

There are many counts of this clonotype. The genes are TRBV6-5 and TRBJ1-1, with 7 bases lining up with TRBD1. Unmatched junction bases numbered 8, after V lost 0 bases and J lost 4 bases. The CDR3 runs 16 residues. Germline V lookup: CDR1 MNHEY, CDR2 SVGAGI. The CDR3 loop reads CASSYSPRGLGTEAFF. The CDR3 DNA follows: TGTGCCAGCAGTTACTCGCCGAGGGGGCTGGGCACTGAAGCTTTCTTT.

This clonotype was detected many times. The V and J genes are TRBV15 and TRBJ2-7; a weak D match, TRBD2 (6 bases). This CDR3 has 14 amino acids. The germline CDR1 and CDR2 sequences are LNHNV and YYDKDF (reference sequence). Trimming left V 1 base short and J 6 bases short, with 13 bases between. The CDR3 is CATSRAAEGLEQYF. The CDR3 region has the DNA TGTGCCACCAGCAGAGCCGCCGAGGGACTCGAGCAGTACTTC.

The sample holds a few counts of this clonotype. The V call is TRBV20-1, the J call TRBJ2-2; D possibly corresponds to TRBD1 (5 bases). The CDR3 spans 12 residues. V was cut by 1 base and J by 6 bases, with 6 bases left in between. CDR1 DFQATT and CDR2 SNEGSKA come from the germline V gene (reference sequence). The CDR3 region is CSARGQSGELFF. The DNA of the CDR3 is TGCAGTGCTAGAGGACAGTCCGGGGAGCTGTTTTTT.

This clonotype was detected ten times or more. The gene calls are TRBV27 and TRBJ1-1; 7 bases agree with TRBD1. Looked up from germline, CDR1 is MNHEY and CDR2 is SMNVEV (reference sequence). The V segment lost 0 bases and the J segment 4 bases; nucleotides outside the gene matches: 5. The CDR3 length is 15 residues. In nucleotides, the CDR3 is TGTGCCAGCAGTTTATCAGACAGGGCTGGCACTGAAGCTTTCTTT. Residues: CASSLSDRAGTEAFF.

This clonotype was picked up many times. The genes are TRBV5-5 and TRBJ1-2; D remains ambiguous. The germline gives CDR1 SGHKS, CDR2 YYEKEE (reference sequence). The V and J ends lost 3 bases and 0 bases respectively, with 6 bases between them. The CDR3 spans 13 residues. The CDR3 region is CASSYSANYGYTF. The CDR3 bases are TGTGCCAGCAGCTACAGCGCTAACTATGGCTACACCTTC.

To note about this clonotype: This may be a read error, as it is one base from a much larger clone. V is TRBV5-4 and J is TRBJ2-6; D is ambiguous. From germline, CDR1 is SGHNT and CDR2 YYREEE (reference sequence). The CDR3 loop spans 15 amino acids. The CDR3 region is CVSSSSVVLANVLTF. The CDR3 DNA is TGTGTCAGCAGCTCGTCAGTCGTTTTGGCCAACGTCCTGACTTTC.

This clonotype ranks as medium-sized (0.01 to 0.1%). The V and J genes are TRBV7-9 and TRBJ2-5; 7 bases align to TRBD1. The CDR3 sequence is 13 residues long. Unmatched junction bases numbered 4, after V lost 6 bases and J lost 3 bases. Germline CDR1 is SEHNR and CDR2 is FQNEAQ (reference sequence). CDR3 sequence: CASSTQGEETQYF. CDR3 DNA: TGTGCCAGCAGTACCCAGGGGGAAGAGACCCAGTACTTC.

In this sample, this clonotype turned up many times. This chain connects TRBV7-9 to TRBJ2-5, with 7 bases lining up with TRBD2. The CDR3 has 16 residues. The V gene's germline CDR1 is SEHNR and CDR2 FQNEAQ (reference sequence). V was clipped by 5 bases and J by 7 bases; unmatched bases: 16. This CDR3 is CASSQTSGVAVWTQYF. CDR3 DNA: TGTGCCAGCAGCCAGACCAGCGGGGTAGCAGTGTGGACCCAGTACTTC.

This clonotype was observed at least ten times. The genes are TRBV6-2 or TRBV6-3 and TRBJ2-3; 10 nucleotides align to TRBD2. The CDR3 runs to 14 residues. Unmatched junction bases numbered 1, after V lost 5 bases and J lost 2 bases. The germline gives CDR1 MNHEY, CDR2 SVGEGT. The CDR3 is CASSLAGVTDTQYF. The CDR3 DNA reads TGTGCCAGCAGTCTAGCGGGGGTCACAGATACGCAGTATTTT.

This clonotype was seen ten or more times. The gene calls are TRBV6-5 and TRBJ2-7; 11 bases align to TRBD1. Germline V gene sequence: CDR1 MNHEY, CDR2 SVGAGI. The CDR3 spans 14 residues. V shed 0 bases and J 9 bases; nucleotides not matched to a gene: 4. In DNA, the CDR3 is TGTGCCAGCAGTTACTCTCGGGGACAGGGGGTGCAGTACTTC. As protein: CASSYSRGQGVQYF.

This clonotype has ten or more counts. The CDR3 nucleotides are TGTGCCAGCAGTGGATTCCAGGGAAGCAATCAGCCCCAGCATTTT. It yields the protein CASSGFQGSNQPQHF. V and J are TRBV12-3 or TRBV12-4 and TRBJ1-5, with D perhaps matching TRBD1 (5 bases). The CDR3 totals 15 residues. V gave up 5 bases and J gave up 1 base, with 12 bases separating them.

This clonotype is medium-sized (0.01 to 0.1%) in the sample. The rearrangement links TRBV7-6 to TRBJ2-1, with 9 bases that match TRBD2. The V segment lost 4 bases and the J segment 6 bases; nucleotides outside the gene matches: 4. The CDR3 covers 14 residues. CDR1 and CDR2 (germline): SGHVS, FNYEAQ. The CDR3 coding sequence is TGTGCCAGCAGCTGGACTAGCGTCCCCAATGAGCAGTTCTTC. It specifies CASSWTSVPNEQFF.

This clonotype was seen repeatedly, ten times or more. The chain carries TRBV3-1 and TRBJ2-7; D call uncertain. The CDR3 covers 13 residues. CDR1 is LGHDT and CDR2 is YNNKEL in the germline V gene (reference sequence). Deletions cut 8 bases from V and 6 bases from J, with 17 bases between. CDR3 bases: TGTGCCAGCCACGCAACTTCTCACAGCGAGCAGTACTTC. Amino acid sequence: CASHATSHSEQYF.

By its share, this clonotype is medium-sized. This chain joins TRBV7-2 and TRBJ2-1; perhaps TRBD2 as D (6 bases). CDR1 and CDR2 from the germline V gene are SGHTA and FQGNSA. The CDR3 is 16 residues long. The ends were cut back, 1 base at V and 1 base at J, with 11 bases in the middle. CDR3 sequence (DNA): TGTGCCAGCAGCTTAGGGGACTCAAGATCCTACAATGAGCAGTTCTTC. The encoded protein is CASSLGDSRSYNEQFF.

This clonotype was recorded at least ten times. The J gene is TRBJ1-5, the V gene TRBV18, with D tentatively TRBD1 (5 bases). The CDR3 runs 14 residues. Germline V gene sequence: CDR1 KGHSH, CDR2 LQKENI. V was trimmed by 5 bases and J by 7 bases, leaving 15 bases between them. CDR3: CASSAQGAGQPQHF. The CDR3 nucleotides are TGTGCCAGCTCAGCCCAGGGCGCCGGGCAGCCCCAGCATTTT.

In the case of this clonotype: With a much larger clone just one base away, this may be a read error. The V call is TRBV5-6, the J call TRBJ2-3, with 9 positions matching TRBD1. Per germline, CDR1 SGHDT and CDR2 YYEEEE. This CDR3 contains 15 residues. CDR3 DNA sequence: TGTGCCAGCAGCGCCGGACAGGGGCAGTCAGATATGCAGTATTTT. It encodes CASSAGQGQSDMQYF.

Many counts were recorded for this clonotype. The V and J genes are TRBV5-1 and TRBJ1-2; D not certain. CDR1 SGHRS and CDR2 YFSETQ come from the germline V gene. The V end lost 1 base, the J end lost 5 bases, and 6 bases lay between the germline ends. The CDR3 sequence is 12 residues long. CDR3 region: CASSLSQYGYTF. The CDR3 nucleotides read TGCGCCAGCAGCTTGTCCCAGTATGGCTACACCTTC.

This clonotype was detected many times. This chain uses TRBV5-4 with TRBJ1-2; 12 nucleotides line up with TRBD1. CDR3 length: 17 amino acids. Germline V gene lookup returns CDR1 SGHNT and CDR2 YYREEE (reference sequence). V was clipped by 0 bases and J by 3 bases; unmatched bases: 6. In nucleotides, the CDR3 is TGTGCCAGCAGCTTGGAGGGGGACAGGGGGCTTGACTATGGCTACACCTTC. Amino acid sequence: CASSLEGDRGLDYGYTF.

V gene TRBV29-1 combines with J gene TRBJ1-1; TRBD1 is a possible D gene (5 bases). Germline V CDR1 and CDR2: SQVTM, ANQGSEA. The CDR3 is 12 residues long. The V end lost 4 bases, the J end lost 3 bases, and 9 bases lay between the germline ends. The CDR3 sequence is CSVGGRHTEAFF. The CDR3 DNA sequence: TGCAGCGTTGGGGGCCGGCACACTGAAGCTTTCTTT.

This clonotype is medium-sized in the sample. The chain joins TRBV29-1 to TRBJ2-1; possibly TRBD2 for D (5 bases). V lost 4 bases to trimming and J lost 7 bases, with 11 bases between them. The CDR3 extends over 12 amino acids. CDR1 is SQVTM, CDR2 ANQGSEA, per germline. The CDR3 spells CSVGRPGNEQFF. For the CDR3, the DNA is TGCAGCGTTGGACGGCCGGGGAATGAGCAGTTCTTC.

There are many counts of this clonotype. The chain employs TRBV12-3 or TRBV12-4 and TRBJ2-7; TRBD1 matches 10 bases. This CDR3 spans 15 amino acids. J gave up 0 bases and V 6 bases, and 5 bases lay outside the gene matches. CDR3 nucleotides: TGTGCCAGCAGCGGGGGACAGGGGATCTCCTACGAGCAGTACTTC. As protein: CASSGGQGISYEQYF.

This clonotype appeared many times. V usage is TRBV7-3 and J usage is TRBJ2-1; the D call may be TRBD1 or TRBD2 (5 bases each). CDR3 length: 17 amino acids. The germline CDR1 and CDR2 sequences are SGHTA and FQGTGA. Trimming pared 5 bases from V and 8 bases from J, leaving 25 bases between. The CDR3 region is CASSPVPPGPLKHEQFF. The DNA of the CDR3 is TGTGCCAGCAGCCCAGTCCCCCCGGGGCCCCTCAAGCATGAGCAGTTCTTC.

This clonotype appeared many times. V is TRBV25-1 and J is TRBJ2-3, with 11 bases matching TRBD1. The germline V gene encodes CDR1 MGHDK and CDR2 SYGVNS. The CDR3 consists of 14 residues. V dropped 4 bases and J dropped 8; count of bases not matched to a gene: 5. CDR3: CASSVGTGGVTQYF. The CDR3 DNA is TGTGCCAGCAGTGTTGGGACAGGGGGTGTTACGCAGTATTTT.

This clonotype was detected many times. V and J are TRBV5-1 and TRBJ1-1, with D uncertain. Germline CDR1 is SGHRS and CDR2 is YFSETQ. V was cut by 0 bases and J by 1 base, with 10 bases left in between. The CDR3 runs 15 residues. DNA for the CDR3: TGCGCCAGCAGCTTGGCGTTTGGCCAGAACACTGAAGCTTTCTTT. Translated, it gives CASSLAFGQNTEAFF. The full variable domain, completed using reference TRBV5-1 and TRBJ1-1, is KAGVTQTPRYLIKTRGQQVTLSCSPISGHRSVSWYQQTPGQGLQFLFEYFSETQRNKGNFPGRFSGRQFSNSRSEMNVSTLELGDSALYLCASSLAFGQNTEAFFGQGTRLTVV.

This clonotype was seen many times. This chain joins TRBV12-3 or TRBV12-4 and TRBJ2-1; D possibly corresponds to TRBD2 (6 bases). Trimming cost V 2 bases and J 7 bases, with 9 bases left between them. The CDR3 spans 13 residues. This CDR3 is CASSLIGRNEQFF. In DNA, the CDR3 is TGTGCCAGCAGTTTAATTGGGAGGAATGAGCAGTTCTTC.

This clonotype was detected many times. The V gene is TRBV4-1, the J gene TRBJ1-5; 7 nucleotides line up with TRBD1. The CDR3 totals 16 residues. Unmatched junction bases numbered 9, after V lost 1 base and J lost 6 bases. Germline-derived CDR1 and CDR2 are MGHRA and YSYEKL. The CDR3 sequence: CASSQGVSTGAQPQHF. The CDR3 nucleotides read TGCGCCAGCAGCCAAGGAGTCTCTACAGGGGCTCAGCCCCAGCATTTT.